This TCR beta chain was identified in a study of CD8 T cells in Susac syndrome. Roughly 0.45 to 1 ug RNA was reverse transcribed with random hexamers. Amplification of TCR beta CDR3 across 54 Vbeta and 13 Jbeta was performed with immunoSEQ multiplex PCR. TCRdb used MiXCR to reprocess the immunoSEQ multiplex PCR reads, holding one entry per CDR3 protein. Of some 150,000 distinct CDR3 sequences listed, about 95% are singletons. The CDR3 sequence is 14 residues long. From germline, CDR1 is DFQATT and CDR2 SNEGSKA (reference sequence). Between the trimmed V and J ends, which lost 1 base and 5 bases, there was a span of 14 bases.

J is TRBJ1-2 and V is TRBV20-1; tentative D call: TRBD1 (6 bases). The material sequenced was CD4+ T cells from PBMCs. This receptor was identified in a human donor with Susac syndrome. The CDR3 sequence: CSARGLTGTYGYTF. The CDR3 DNA reads TGCAGTGCTAGAGGGCTGACAGGAACTTATGGCTACACCTTC.